This T cell receptor beta chain comes out of a study of T cell clonality in common variable immunodeficiency. Study outcomes and limitations: Fewer TCRbeta clones were shared among CVID subjects than controls. Compared with healthy controls, CVID subjects showed increased TCRbeta clonality, mostly in about a third. What drives increased CVID clonality needs T cell subpopulation sequencing.

This clone was detected ten times or more. Its antigen is unidentified. At one boundary the junction diverges from the germline segment, which might be a read error. The read comes to an end 3 residues before the CDR3 does, leaving the germline J gene to fill in the end. Measured with immunoSEQ multiplex PCR; TCRdb has only the in-frame clones, and not every one. In total the sample includes tens of thousands of clones, none of them seen once. CDR1 and CDR2 (germline): LGHNA, YNFKEQ. There are 16 residues in the CDR3. The sample consisted of peripheral blood mononuclear cells. The chain uses TRBV4-2 and TRBJ2-7; a possible D gene is TRBD2 (5 bases). The source of this sequence is a person between 18 and 69 years old in good health. Incomplete CDR3 DNA: TGCGCCAGCAGCCAAGCCCAAGGACTGGAGACCTACGAG. It specifies CASSQAQGLETYE. The complete CDR3 sequence is CASSQAQGLETYEQYF.